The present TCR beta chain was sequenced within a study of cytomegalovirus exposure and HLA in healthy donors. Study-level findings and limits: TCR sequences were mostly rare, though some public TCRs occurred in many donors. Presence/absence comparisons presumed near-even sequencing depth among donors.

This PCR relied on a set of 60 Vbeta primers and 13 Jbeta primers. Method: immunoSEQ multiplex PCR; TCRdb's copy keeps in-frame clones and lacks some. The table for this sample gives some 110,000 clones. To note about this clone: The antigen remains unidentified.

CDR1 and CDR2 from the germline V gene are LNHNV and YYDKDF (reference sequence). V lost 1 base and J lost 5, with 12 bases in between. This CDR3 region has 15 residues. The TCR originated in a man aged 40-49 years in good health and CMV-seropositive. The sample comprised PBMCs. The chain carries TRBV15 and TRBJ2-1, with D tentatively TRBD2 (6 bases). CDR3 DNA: TGTGCCACCAGCAGAGTTCTCGGGACTCACAATGAGCAGTTCTTC. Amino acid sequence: CATSRVLGTHNEQFF.